Listed below are T cell receptor beta chains from one sample, sequenced in a study of T cells in Graves' hyperthyroidism and ophthalmopathy. MiXCR, applied by TCRdb to the multiplex PCR reads, yields one record per CDR3 protein. The sample has 650,000 to 750,000 distinct CDR3 sequences, 13% to 15% seen once. The specimen was blood. All receptors derive from a woman under 30 with Graves' hyperthyroidism. Both conserved end residues are part of each CDR3. The D gene is left open where the match is weak. Clone size is not always given. Where it is, it says once, few, many or a class for expanded clones.

V	J	length	size	D	DNA	CDR3
TRBV27	TRBJ1-4	15	.	.	TGTGCCAGCAGTTTATCCCCCTCGTGGAGTGAAAAACTGTTTTTT	CASSLSPSWSEKLFF
TRBV5-6	TRBJ2-3	14	.	.	TGTGCCAGCTCTTATCCCGTTGAGACAGATACGCAGTATTTT	CASSYPVETDTQYF
TRBV3-1	TRBJ2-1	16	many	TRBD2	TGTGCCAGCAGCCAGCGGGGGGTGGGCCTCCCCAATGAGCAGTTCTTC	CASSQRGVGLPNEQFF
TRBV29-1	TRBJ1-2	12	few	.	TGCAGCGCCGAATCCCCCTGGGGGGGCTACACCTTC	CSAESPWGGYTF
TRBV28	TRBJ2-4	17	many	TRBD2	TGTGCCAGCAGTTTACCACCTAGCGGGCCTGCCAAAAACATTCAGTACTTC	CASSLPPSGPAKNIQYF
TRBV10-3	TRBJ2-7	19	many	.	TGTGCCATCAGCGGCCCTGGGAGCCTTACCCGCTCTGAGACCTACGAGCAGTACTTC	CAISGPGSLTRSETYEQYF
TRBV20-1	TRBJ2-1	13	.	.	TGCAGTGCTGACGTTGCCTGGCCCTGGGAGCAGTTCTTC	CSADVAWPWEQFF
TRBV14	TRBJ2-7	18	.	TRBD2	TGTGCCAGCAGCCAAGATCTGGCGGGACTAGCGGGAAGCTACGAGCAGTACTTC	CASSQDLAGLAGSYEQYF
TRBV24-1	TRBJ1-5	12	few	.	TGTGCCACTTCTACCTCGGGGCAGCCCCAGCATTTT	CATSTSGQPQHF
TRBV27	TRBJ2-5	17	.	TRBD1	TGTGCCAGCACCCCCGGGACAGGGGGCACGGTTGGGGAGACCCAGTACTTC	CASTPGTGGTVGETQYF
TRBV29-1	TRBJ1-5	13	.	.	TGCAGCGTGAAGGACGGATACAATCAGCCCCAGCATTTT	CSVKDGYNQPQHF
TRBV19	TRBJ2-7	15	.	.	TGTGCCAGTAGTATCGAGACAGAGGGCTCCTACGAGCAGTACTTC	CASSIETEGSYEQYF
TRBV20-1	TRBJ1-1	14	many	.	TGCAGTGCTAGAGTTGGACAAATGAACACTGAAGCTTTCTTT	CSARVGQMNTEAFF
TRBV24-1	TRBJ2-2	21	few	TRBD2	TGTGCCACCAGTGACCCGGGGACTAGCGGGTGGAATAGGACGAACACCGGGGAGCTGTTTTTT	CATSDPGTSGWNRTNTGELFF
TRBV3-1	TRBJ2-1	16	.	.	TGTGCCAGCAGCCGTGTCCGGGACTCCCCCTACAATGAGCAGTTCTTC	CASSRVRDSPYNEQFF
TRBV2	TRBJ1-2	14	many	TRBD1	TGTGCCAGCAGATTATCGCCGGGACAGGGAGGCTACACCTTC	CASRLSPGQGGYTF
TRBV19	TRBJ1-5	14	.	.	TGTGCCAGTAGTATAGAGGGGGAAAATCAGCCCCAGCATTTT	CASSIEGENQPQHF
TRBV11-3	TRBJ2-7	13	.	TRBD1	TGTGCCAGCAGCTTAGGGGACAGACGGGAGCAGTACTTC	CASSLGDRREQYF
TRBV28	TRBJ2-1	15	many	TRBD2	TGTGCCAGCAGCTTGACGGGAGGGACCTACAATGAGCAGTTCTTC	CASSLTGGTYNEQFF
TRBV2	TRBJ1-5	14	many	TRBD1	TGTGCCAGCACGCGGACAGGGGTGGATCAGCCCCAGCATTTT	CASTRTGVDQPQHF
TRBV29-1	TRBJ2-1	12	few	.	TGCAGCGCTCTCCGCCTAGCATATGAGCAGTTCTTC	CSALRLAYEQFF
TRBV12-5	TRBJ2-1	17	many	TRBD2	TGTGCTAGTGGTTTGAGTCTAGCGGGAGCTGCCTACAATGAGCAGTTCTTC	CASGLSLAGAAYNEQFF
TRBV20-1	TRBJ2-5	12	many	.	TGCAGTGCTAGGGCACGGGGGTTGACCCAGTACTTC	CSARARGLTQYF
TRBV3-1	TRBJ2-3	17	many	.	TGTGCCAGCAGCCTCAACCTGGGGGGAAGGGAGCCCGATACGCAGTATTTT	CASSLNLGGREPDTQYF
TRBV10-3	TRBJ1-4	13	.	.	TGTGCCATCAGTGAATATAAGGAGGAAAAACTGTTTTTT	CAISEYKEEKLFF
TRBV6-2/TRBV6-3	TRBJ2-1	12	once	TRBD1	TGTGCCAGCCGGGACAGGGCCCATGAGCAGTTCTTC	CASRDRAHEQFF
TRBV6-2/TRBV6-3	TRBJ2-7	14	many	TRBD2	TGTGCCAGCAGTCTCCTCCGGGGGGACTACGAGCAGTACTTC	CASSLLRGDYEQYF
TRBV7-2	TRBJ2-3	12	many	.	TGTGCCAGCAGGGTGGCTAGCGATACGCAGTATTTT	CASRVASDTQYF
TRBV24-1	TRBJ1-4	15	many	.	TGTGCCACCAGTGATAGTCGGGGAAATGGGGAAAAACTGTTTTTT	CATSDSRGNGEKLFF
TRBV20-1	TRBJ1-5	14	many	.	TGCAGTGCTAATATCGGGACGGGGAATCAGCCCCAGCATTTT	CSANIGTGNQPQHF
TRBV7-8	TRBJ1-1	13	many	.	TGTGCCAGCAGCTTAGAACCCAGAAGGGCAGCTTTCTTT	CASSLEPRRAAFF
TRBV3-1	TRBJ1-1	14	many	.	TGTGCCAGCAGCCAAGAGGGGTGGGACACTGAAGCTTTCTTT	CASSQEGWDTEAFF
TRBV2	TRBJ1-2	15	many	TRBD1	TGTGCCAGCAGTCCGAGGACAGGGGGTAACTATGGCTACACCTTC	CASSPRTGGNYGYTF
TRBV7-3	TRBJ2-5	17	.	.	TGTGCCAGCAGCCCTGGGGGAGTACTAGCAGGGCAAGAGACCCAGTACTTC	CASSPGGVLAGQETQYF
TRBV7-3	TRBJ2-1	16	.	.	TGTGCCAGCAGCCGTGAGGTCCAGGGATTATCTAGTGAGCAGTTCTTC	CASSREVQGLSSEQFF